Listed here are 28 T cell receptor beta chains from one sample, sequenced in a study of beta chain features in type 1 diabetes. Regarding the study as a whole: Type 1 diabetes patients had moderately but significantly shorter TCRB CDR3s in all four CD4+ subsets.

What these receptors recognize is not known. TCRB transcripts that were expressed got sequenced, as all of the isolated RNA had been reverse transcribed. Profiled with immunoSEQ multiplex PCR; TCRdb holds only in-frame clones, not every one. The sample includes about 150,000 clones, about a tenth of them seen just once. The source material was central memory CD4+ T cells from blood. Receptors originate from a man younger than 45 with type 1 diabetes.

The V and J genes are TRBV6-1 and TRBJ2-7; 12 bases align to TRBD2. V lost 3 bases to trimming and J lost 3 bases; unmatched junction nucleotides: 6. This CDR3 contains 16 residues. The germline V gene has CDR1 MNHNS and CDR2 SASEGT. Here the CDR3 DNA reads TGTGCCAGCAGTGACCGACTAGCGGGAGAAGTCTACGAGCAGTACTTC. Its translation: CASSDRLAGEVYEQYF.

The chain uses TRBV25-1 and TRBJ2-1, with TRBD2 matching over 11 bases. J gave up 7 bases and V 2 bases, and 1 base lay outside the gene matches. The length of the CDR3 is 14 residues. Germline CDR1 MGHDK, CDR2 SYGVNS. CDR3 amino acids: CASSEPSGRNEQFF. The CDR3, as DNA: TGTGCCAGCAGTGAACCTAGCGGGAGGAATGAGCAGTTCTTC.

This clone was picked up a small number of times. CDR3 coding DNA: TGTGCCAGCAGCTCTCGACTAGCGGGAGCTACAGATACGCAGTATTTT. Translation gives CASSSRLAGATDTQYF. This chain uses TRBV4-2 with TRBJ2-3, with 12 bases lining up with TRBD2. Germline CDR1 LGHNA, CDR2 YNFKEQ. The CDR3 has 16 amino acids. V gave up 5 bases and J gave up 3 bases; unmatched junction bases: 6.

The table lists this clone with a few counts. This chain connects TRBV6-5 to TRBJ2-7; 12 nucleotides agree with TRBD2. Germline CDR1 reads MNHEY; CDR2 reads SVGAGI. The CDR3 is 13 amino acids. The V segment lost 7 bases and the J segment 6 bases; nucleotides outside the gene matches: 4. As DNA, the CDR3 is TGTGCCAGCAAACTAGCGGGAGGTGGCGAGCAGTACTTC. Its translation: CASKLAGGGEQYF.

This clone was seen only a few times. This sequence joins TRBV18 and TRBJ1-1, with a possible D match to TRBD1 (6 bases). This CDR3 is 14 amino acids long. V was cut by 5 bases and J by 1 base, with 11 bases left in between. Germline loops: CDR1 KGHSH, CDR2 LQKENI. The CDR3 DNA is TGTGCCAGCTCATCAGGACAGTCGAACACTGAAGCTTTCTTT. Translation gives CASSSGQSNTEAFF.

This chain links TRBV13 with TRBJ2-1; a possible D gene is TRBD1 (6 bases). CDR1 and CDR2 from the germline V gene are PRHDT and FYEKMQ (reference sequence). The V end was cut by 5 bases, the J end by 6 bases, with 17 bases between. The CDR3 has 15 residues. CDR3 protein: CASSPRGTPSNEQFF. The CDR3 coding sequence is TGTGCCAGCAGCCCCAGGGGCACCCCTAGCAATGAGCAGTTCTTC.

V usage is TRBV9 and J usage is TRBJ1-1, with D maybe TRBD1 (6 bases). Germline V gene lookup returns CDR1 SGDLS and CDR2 YYNGEE. The V gene lost 3 bases and the J gene lost 8 bases, with 17 bases spanning the gap. The CDR3 totals 14 residues. CDR3 in DNA: TGTGCCAGCAGCGAAGGGCAGGGGCGAACCGAAGCTTTCTTT. As protein: CASSEGQGRTEAFF.

The chain joins TRBV7-9 to TRBJ2-4; D remains unclear. This CDR3 contains 15 residues. Trimming cost V 5 bases and J 0 bases, with 11 bases left between them. Germline V CDR1 and CDR2: SEHNR, FQNEAQ (reference sequence). Here the CDR3 reads CASSPGALAKNIQYF. DNA of the CDR3: TGTGCCAGCAGCCCCGGAGCCCTAGCCAAAAACATTCAGTACTTC.

This clone was counted a few times. The chain is built from TRBV5-4 and TRBJ2-3; D unresolved. Trimming stripped 6 bases from V and 2 bases from J, with 10 bases between. Germline CDR1 and CDR2: SGHNT and YYREEE (reference sequence). CDR3 length equals 13 residues. The CDR3 sequence: CASTQRNTDTQYF. DNA for the CDR3: TGTGCCAGCACACAAAGAAACACAGATACGCAGTATTTT.

The sample holds a few counts of this clone. This rearrangement joins TRBV29-1 to TRBJ2-1, with 7 bases lining up with TRBD2. The J segment lost 0 bases and the V segment lost 5 bases, leaving 10 bases of the junction unmatched. CDR3 size: 16 residues. Germline loops: CDR1 SQVTM, CDR2 ANQGSEA. Here the CDR3 reads CSVNPGTIDSYNEQFF. The CDR3 DNA reads TGCAGCGTTAATCCCGGGACTATCGACTCCTACAATGAGCAGTTCTTC.

V is TRBV7-9 and J is TRBJ2-7, with 9 bases that match TRBD1. Germline trimming cut 4 bases from V and 5 bases from J; bases unmatched to any gene: 9. The germline V gene encodes CDR1 SEHNR and CDR2 FQNEAQ (reference sequence). The CDR3 totals 15 residues. CDR3 amino acids: CASSSPGQGFDEQYF. The CDR3 bases are TGTGCCAGCAGCTCCCCGGGACAGGGATTCGACGAGCAGTACTTC.

Comments on this clone: The junction differs from germline at one of its ends, possibly a read error. The chain combines TRBV7-7 with TRBJ2-5; D remains ambiguous. CDR1 is SSHAT, CDR2 FNYEAQ, per germline (reference sequence). The CDR3 consists of 17 residues. The CDR3 nucleotides are TGTGCTAGCAGCCCCTCGTGGGCCAAAAGCAGTCAAGAGACCCAGTACTTC. Translating gives CASSPSWAKSSQETQYF.

This clone was seen a few times. The CDR3 sequence is CASSPPGLAGRTQETQYF. The CDR3 nucleotides read TGTGCCAGCAGCCCACCGGGACTAGCGGGAAGGACTCAAGAGACCCAGTACTTC. The chain recombines TRBV7-2 with TRBJ2-5, with TRBD2 matching over 13 bases. Germline V gene sequence: CDR1 SGHTA, CDR2 FQGNSA. CDR3 length: 18 residues. V dropped 5 bases and J dropped 2; count of bases not matched to a gene: 11.

This clone was counted a few times. The V gene is TRBV7-9, the J gene TRBJ2-7, with a possible D match to TRBD2 (6 bases). The CDR3 totals 14 residues. Trimming removed 5 bases from V and 7 bases from J, with 18 bases in between. In germline, CDR1 is SEHNR, CDR2 FQNEAQ (reference sequence). CDR3 in DNA: TGTGCCAGCAGCCTAAACGGGAGAGCGGATGAGCAGTACTTC. Translating it yields CASSLNGRADEQYF.

This clone was detected only a few times. The V and J genes are TRBV11-1 and TRBJ2-7, with D hard to call. Germline lookup yields CDR1 SGHAT and CDR2 FQDESV (reference sequence). The V and J ends lost 2 bases and 5 bases respectively, with 7 bases between them. The CDR3 is made up of 12 amino acids. CDR3 residues: CASSLNSHEQYF. As DNA, the CDR3 is TGTGCCAGCAGCTTAAACAGCCACGAGCAGTACTTC.

This clone has a handful of counts. J is TRBJ2-2 and V is TRBV7-9; D ambiguous. The CDR3 has 14 amino acids. V was shortened by 4 bases and J by 7 bases, with 13 bases between the two germline ends. CDR1 is SEHNR and CDR2 is FQNEAQ in the germline V gene (reference sequence). This CDR3 reads CASSSGRLGGELFF. CDR3 sequence (DNA): TGTGCCAGCAGCTCCGGTAGACTGGGCGGGGAGCTGTTTTTT.

Worth noting for this clone: This sample includes further DNA sequences coding for the same CDR3. J is TRBJ1-1 and V is TRBV7-8, with 7 bases that match TRBD1. Germline CDR1 reads SGHVS; CDR2 reads FQNEAQ. V lost 1 base to trimming and J lost 1 base; unmatched junction nucleotides: 0. This CDR3 is built from 14 residues. CDR3 sequence (DNA): TGTGCCAGCAGCTTAGGACAGGGGAACACTGAAGCTTTCTTT. Translating gives CASSLGQGNTEAFF.

V is TRBV27 and J is TRBJ2-2; 8 bases line up with TRBD2. The CDR3 runs 18 residues. V lost 5 bases and J lost 3; bases outside the gene matches: 14. The V gene's germline CDR1 is MNHEY and CDR2 SMNVEV (reference sequence). The CDR3 DNA reads as TGTGCCAGCAGTCTGAGACTAGCGAATCGAGGGGACACCGGGGAGCTGTTTTTT. Translation gives CASSLRLANRGDTGELFF.

The chain links TRBV28 to TRBJ1-4; D uncertain. Trimming left V 7 bases short and J 5 bases short, with 14 bases between. This CDR3 contains 14 residues. Per the germline V gene, CDR1 is MDHEN and CDR2 is SYDVKM. The CDR3 sequence is CASITPGINEKLFF. The CDR3 DNA follows: TGTGCCAGCATCACGCCAGGAATAAATGAAAAACTGTTTTTT.

This clone was seen a few times. This chain connects TRBV7-9 to TRBJ1-2, with D possibly matching TRBD1 (6 bases). Per the germline V gene, CDR1 is SEHNR and CDR2 is FQNEAQ (reference sequence). There are 15 residues in the CDR3. The ends were cut back, 2 bases at V and 6 bases at J, with 16 bases in the middle. In DNA, the CDR3 is TGTGCCAGCAGCTTACTTCCAGGGGATTATAATGGCTACACCTTC. It is translated as CASSLLPGDYNGYTF.

This chain joins TRBV18 and TRBJ2-7; 11 bases match TRBD2. V dropped 3 bases and J dropped 5; count of bases not matched to a gene: 12. The CDR3 has 17 amino acids. CDR1 KGHSH and CDR2 LQKENI come from the germline V gene. CDR3 sequence reads: CASSPHPPLAGVDEQYF. The CDR3 coding sequence is TGTGCCAGCTCACCCCACCCCCCACTAGCGGGAGTCGACGAGCAGTACTTC.

The CDR3 protein is CASSLAEFSETQYF. DNA for the CDR3: TGTGCCAGCTCACTAGCGGAGTTTTCAGAGACCCAGTACTTC. The J gene is TRBJ2-5, the V gene TRBV18, with a possible D match to TRBD2 (6 bases). V was cut by 4 bases and J by 4 bases, with 13 bases left in between. CDR3 length equals 14 residues. Germline CDR1 and CDR2: KGHSH and LQKENI.

The chain is built from TRBV28 and TRBJ2-6, with D tentatively TRBD2 (5 bases). V was trimmed by 8 bases and J by 0 bases, leaving 11 bases between them. There are 15 residues in the CDR3. Looked up from germline, CDR1 is MDHEN and CDR2 is SYDVKM. The CDR3 reads CASQPGSSGANVLTF. The CDR3 nucleotides are TGTGCCAGCCAGCCGGGGAGCTCTGGGGCCAACGTCCTGACTTTC.

This clone appeared a few times. The J gene is TRBJ2-3, the V gene TRBV18; TRBD2 matches at 7 bases. There are 14 residues in the CDR3. Germline CDR1 and CDR2: KGHSH and LQKENI. Unmatched junction bases numbered 9, after V lost 5 bases and J lost 7 bases. DNA for the CDR3: TGTGCCAGCTCATTGGCGGGAGTGACAAATACGCAGTATTTT. Protein sequence: CASSLAGVTNTQYF.

This clone was seen only a few times. The rearrangement links TRBV18 to TRBJ2-5; D not resolved. V lost 2 bases and J lost 5, with 9 bases in between. From germline, CDR1 is KGHSH and CDR2 LQKENI. The CDR3 is 13 residues long. The CDR3 nucleotides are TGTGCCAGCTCACCAAGCCCATTGGAGACCCAGTACTTC. This codes for CASSPSPLETQYF.

The chain joins TRBV4-3 to TRBJ2-7, with TRBD2 identical over 8 bases. The CDR3 totals 16 residues. Germline loops: CDR1 LGHNA, CDR2 YSLEER. V dropped 1 base and J dropped 2; count of bases not matched to a gene: 7. This chain's CDR3 is CASSQGFGTRAYEQYF. DNA of the CDR3: TGCGCCAGCAGCCAAGGGTTCGGGACTAGGGCCTACGAGCAGTACTTC.

The rearrangement links TRBV30 to TRBJ2-7; D not certain. The ends were cut back, 2 bases at V and 5 bases at J, with 7 bases in the middle. Germline-derived CDR1 and CDR2 are GTSNPN and SVGIG (reference sequence). The CDR3 contains 11 residues. CDR3: CAWSPADEQYF. CDR3 sequence (DNA): TGTGCCTGGAGTCCGGCGGACGAGCAGTACTTC.

This chain uses TRBV6-5 with TRBJ2-7, with a possible D match to TRBD1 (6 bases). The length of the CDR3 is 15 residues. Germline V gene data show CDR1 as MNHEY and CDR2 as SVGAGI. V shed 6 bases and J shed 3 bases, with 18 bases lying between them. The CDR3 nucleotides are TGTGCCAGCAGCCACCCCGAAGGGGGTAACTACGAGCAGTACTTC. Translation gives CASSHPEGGNYEQYF.